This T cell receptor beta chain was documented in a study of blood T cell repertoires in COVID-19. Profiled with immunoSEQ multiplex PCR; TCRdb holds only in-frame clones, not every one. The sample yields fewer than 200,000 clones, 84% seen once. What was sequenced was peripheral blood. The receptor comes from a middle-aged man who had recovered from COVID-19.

The CDR3 loop reads CASSHGGAEQYF. The CDR3 coding sequence is TGTGCCAGCAGCCATGGCGGGGCCGAGCAGTACTTC. V gene TRBV12-3 or TRBV12-4 combines with J gene TRBJ2-7; D perhaps matches TRBD2 (6 bases). This CDR3 has 12 residues. Between the trimmed V and J ends, which lost 6 bases and 6 bases, there was a span of 12 bases.